The next 32 T cell receptor beta chains were all read from a single sample in a study of blood T cells in healthy people across ages. Sample-barcoded 5' priming and a J-beta primer mix drove a second PCR of roughly 7 to 11 cycles. MiXCR, applied by TCRdb to the 5' RACE reads, yields one record per CDR3 protein. The sample has fewer than 2,000,000 distinct CDR3 sequences; about two fifths are singletons. The sample comprised blood. The source of these receptors is a human donor in good health.

There are a few counts of this clonotype. V gene TRBV25-1 combines with J gene TRBJ1-2; TRBD1 matches 7 bases. This CDR3 contains 12 residues. The junction had 7 bases not matched to a gene; V was cut back by 8 bases and J by 7 bases. The germline CDR1 and CDR2 sequences are MGHDK and SYGVNS. The CDR3 DNA follows: TGTGCCAGCGTGGGGACAGCTAGTGGCTACACCTTC. Protein product: CASVGTASGYTF.

The chain employs TRBV29-1 and TRBJ2-3; D gene uncertain. CDR1 SQVTM and CDR2 ANQGSEA come from the germline V gene. V shed 2 bases and J shed 2 bases, with 8 bases lying between them. The CDR3 runs to 13 residues. The CDR3 DNA reads TGCAGCGTTGAAACCGGTTACACAGATACGCAGTATTTT. It translates to CSVETGYTDTQYF.

The rearrangement links TRBV11-2 to TRBJ2-4; the match to TRBD2 covers 7 bases. From germline, CDR1 is SGHAT and CDR2 FQNNGV. The length of the CDR3 is 15 residues. V lost 9 bases and J lost 2; bases outside the gene matches: 10. The CDR3 nucleotides read TGTGCCAGTGCGGGGGAGTTTTCAACCAAAAACATTCAGTACTTC. Its protein is CASAGEFSTKNIQYF. Complete variable domain (other parts from reference TRBV11-2 and TRBJ2-4): EAGVAQSPRYKIIEKRQSVAFWCNPISGHATLYWYQQILGQGPKLLIQFQNNGVVDDSQLPKDRFSAERLKGVDSTLKIQPAKLEDSAVYLCASAGEFSTKNIQYFGAGTRLSVL.

Only one count was recorded for this clonotype. The chain employs TRBV7-2 and TRBJ2-5, with TRBD1 identical over 7 bases. The V gene's germline CDR1 is SGHTA and CDR2 FQGNSA. V lost 5 bases, J lost 4 bases, and 16 bases stayed unmatched. This CDR3 comprises 17 residues. In DNA, the CDR3 is TGTGCCAGCAGCCCGTTCCGGGACAGCCTCCCGGGAGAGACCCAGTACTTC. It codes for CASSPFRDSLPGETQYF.

A few counts support this clonotype. The gene calls are TRBV11-2 and TRBJ2-1, with 10 bases aligning to TRBD2. The CDR3 consists of 16 residues. The germline V gene encodes CDR1 SGHAT and CDR2 FQNNGV. Germline trimming cut 3 bases from V and 2 bases from J; bases unmatched to any gene: 4. The CDR3 loop is CASSLGGLATYNEQFF. In DNA form, the CDR3 reads TGTGCCAGCAGCTTGGGGGGACTAGCGACCTACAATGAGCAGTTCTTC.

This chain connects TRBV24-1 to TRBJ2-5, with a tentative D call TRBD1 (7 bases). The CDR3 contains 15 residues. V dropped 4 bases and J dropped 1 base, with 12 bases sitting between them. Germline V gene sequence: CDR1 KGHDR, CDR2 SFDVKD. The CDR3 sequence: CATSDSRGVQETQYF. The CDR3 nucleotides read TGTGCCACCAGTGACTCCAGGGGGGTCCAAGAGACCCAGTACTTC.

CDR3 sequence (DNA): TGTGCCAGCAGTCCCTTCGAACTCGGAACTGACTCCTACAATGAGCAGTTCTTC. Encoded protein: CASSPFELGTDSYNEQFF. The chain carries TRBV6-1 and TRBJ2-1; no clear D. CDR1 is MNHNS, CDR2 SASEGT, per germline. This CDR3 is 18 amino acids long. V was cut by 5 bases and J by 0 bases, with 20 bases left in between.

This chain connects TRBV7-3 to TRBJ2-5; TRBD1 is a possible D gene (5 bases). Germline V gives CDR1 SGHTA, CDR2 FQGTGA. This CDR3 region has 14 residues. Trimming removed 5 bases from V and 7 bases from J, with 17 bases in between. CDR3 protein: CASSQYTGYGTQYF. The CDR3 bases are TGTGCCAGCAGCCAATACACAGGTTACGGGACCCAGTACTTC.

This clonotype was observed a few times. The rearrangement links TRBV5-5 to TRBJ2-7; no clear D. Trimming left V 1 base short and J 1 base short, with 12 bases between. The CDR3 loop spans 15 amino acids. Germline V lookup: CDR1 SGHKS, CDR2 YYEKEE (reference sequence). CDR3 sequence reads: CASSLFPDESYEQYF. For the CDR3, the DNA is TGTGCCAGCAGCTTGTTTCCGGATGAGTCCTACGAGCAGTACTTC. Full variable domain (missing parts from reference TRBV5-5 and TRBJ2-7): DAGVTQSPTHLIKTRGQQVTLRCSPISGHKSVSWYQQVLGQGPQFIFQYYEKEERGRGNFPDRFSARQFPNYSSELNVNALLLGDSALYLCASSLFPDESYEQYFGPGTRLTVT.

This clonotype was found a few times. This chain links TRBV12-3 or TRBV12-4 with TRBJ1-1, with 7 bases aligning to TRBD1. CDR3 length: 14 residues. Trimming cost V 5 bases and J 5 bases; bases outside gene matches: 8. CDR3: CASSGQAHGTEAFF. The DNA for the CDR3 is TGTGCCAGCAGTGGACAGGCCCATGGGACTGAAGCTTTCTTT.

The J gene is TRBJ2-3, the V gene TRBV11-2; D unresolved. Germline V gene data show CDR1 as SGHAT and CDR2 as FQNNGV. This CDR3 has 15 amino acids. Trimming stripped 6 bases from V and 0 bases from J, with 13 bases between. The CDR3 spells CASSLPSRSTDTQYF. In DNA, the CDR3 is TGTGCCAGCAGTCTTCCCTCCCGGAGCACAGATACGCAGTATTTT.

The chain joins TRBV10-3 to TRBJ2-7; D not certain. CDR3 length equals 13 residues. Germline V CDR1 and CDR2: ENHRY, SYGVKD. Trimming cost V 6 bases and J 2 bases, with 11 bases left between them. The CDR3 bases are TGTGCCATCAGGACCGGTGAGGCCTACGAGCAGTACTTC. It specifies CAIRTGEAYEQYF.

The chain has TRBV3-1 and TRBJ2-7; D not certain. This CDR3 has 13 residues. Trimming removed 0 bases at V and 4 bases at J, with 7 bases between. CDR1 is LGHDT, CDR2 YNNKEL, per germline (reference sequence). CDR3 sequence (DNA): TGTGCCAGCAGCCAAGACGTCAGATACGAGCAGTACTTC. It codes for CASSQDVRYEQYF.

This clonotype was seen more than once but under ten times. The chain links TRBV7-2 to TRBJ1-5; TRBD1 might be the D (5 bases). The CDR3 runs to 16 residues. Germline-derived CDR1 and CDR2 are SGHTA and FQGNSA. The V end lost 2 bases, the J end lost 1 base, and 12 bases lay between the germline ends. The CDR3 loop is CASSLLGGASNQPQHF. The CDR3 nucleotides read TGTGCCAGCAGCTTACTGGGGGGTGCAAGCAATCAGCCCCAGCATTTT.

J is TRBJ2-4 and V is TRBV14, with D perhaps TRBD1 (5 bases). The J call may not be correct, given that the DNA end is closer to TRBJ2-7. Looked up from germline, CDR1 is SGHDN and CDR2 is FVKESK. The CDR3 length is 15 residues. CDR3 residues: CASSLRQWYSYEQYF. In DNA, the CDR3 is TGTGCCAGCAGCCTCCGACAGTGGTACTCCTACGAGCAGTACTTC.

The chain couples TRBV27 to TRBJ1-6; D possibly corresponds to TRBD1 (5 bases). V was cut by 6 bases and J by 8 bases, with 14 bases left in between. The CDR3 runs 14 residues. CDR1 is MNHEY, CDR2 SMNVEV, per germline (reference sequence). CDR3 DNA sequence: TGTGCCAGCAGGATCGACAGATCCCATTCACCCCTCCACTTT. Translation: CASRIDRSHSPLHF.

The chain carries TRBV10-3 and TRBJ2-2; the match to TRBD2 covers 11 bases. The CDR3 is 15 amino acids. Germline V gives CDR1 ENHRY, CDR2 SYGVKD. With 6 bases clipped from V and 6 bases from J, the junction kept 6 bases outside the gene matches. In DNA, the CDR3 is TGTGCCATCAGCTCGCTAGCGGGGGGCCCCGGGGAGCTGTTTTTT. Its translation: CAISSLAGGPGELFF.

On this clonotype: A junction boundary mismatches the germline segment, possibly from a read error. V and J are TRBV28 and TRBJ1-2, with D perhaps TRBD1 (5 bases). Germline V CDR1 and CDR2: MDHEN, SYDVKM. The CDR3 has 12 amino acids. The CDR3 protein is CAGSLRGYGYTF. The CDR3 bases are TGTGCCGGCAGTTTAAGGGGCTATGGCTACACCTTC.

The DNA for the CDR3 is TGTGCCAGCAGCCAAGAGGACATCACAGATACGCAGTATTTT. Translating it yields CASSQEDITDTQYF. The chain employs TRBV14 and TRBJ2-3; maybe TRBD1 (5 bases). The germline V gene has CDR1 SGHDN and CDR2 FVKESK. V lost 0 bases and J lost 2, with 6 bases in between. The CDR3 length is 14 residues.

The V gene is TRBV28, the J gene TRBJ1-2, with D possibly matching TRBD1 (5 bases). This CDR3 is 14 amino acids long. V lost 6 bases and J lost 4, with 15 bases in between. Germline-derived CDR1 and CDR2 are MDHEN and SYDVKM. CDR3 region: CASRLRGRFYGYTF. CDR3 DNA: TGTGCCAGCAGGTTAAGGGGCAGATTCTATGGCTACACCTTC.

This clonotype was recorded a few times. This chain joins TRBV7-2 and TRBJ1-4; the match to TRBD1 covers 8 bases. This CDR3 comprises 15 residues. Trimming took 0 bases from V and 3 from J; bases not matched to a gene: 0. The germline gives CDR1 SGHTA, CDR2 FQGNSA. CDR3: CASSLATGANEKLFF. The CDR3 region has the DNA TGTGCCAGCAGCTTAGCGACAGGGGCTAATGAAAAACTGTTTTTT. Supplemented by reference TRBV7-2 and TRBJ1-4, the full variable domain reads GAGVSQSPSNKVTEKGKDVELRCDPISGHTALYWYRQSLGQGLEFLIYFQGNSAPDKSGLPSDRFSAERTGGSVSTLTIQRTQQEDSAVYLCASSLATGANEKLFFGSGTQLSVL.

The CDR3 sequence is CASSLQRTSNEQFF. Written as DNA, the CDR3 is TGTGCCAGCAGCCTTCAAAGGACAAGCAATGAGCAGTTCTTC. The V and J genes are TRBV7-3 and TRBJ2-1; the D gene is possibly TRBD1 (5 bases). The V gene lost 5 bases and the J gene lost 6 bases, with 14 bases spanning the gap. CDR1 is SGHTA and CDR2 is FQGTGA in the germline V gene. The CDR3 length is 14 residues.

This clonotype was detected only a few times. A read error may produce the germline difference seen at one junction end. The V call is TRBV12-3 or TRBV12-4, the J call TRBJ2-6; perhaps TRBD2 as D (6 bases). CDR3 length: 16 amino acids. Written as DNA, the CDR3 is TGTGCCAACAGTCGGTCCCGGGGGTCTGGGGCCAACGTCCTGACTTTC. Translation: CANSRSRGSGANVLTF.

This clonotype was observed many times. The chain couples TRBV7-2 to TRBJ2-5; a possible D gene is TRBD2 (6 bases). This CDR3 has 15 amino acids. Germline V gene data show CDR1 as SGHTA and CDR2 as FQGNSA. V lost 1 base and J lost 1, with 10 bases in between. CDR3: CASSLGGGLQETQYF. The CDR3 nucleotides read TGTGCCAGCAGCTTAGGCGGAGGGCTCCAAGAGACCCAGTACTTC.

The chain joins TRBV5-1 to TRBJ1-2; 9 bases map to TRBD1. The CDR3 is 14 residues long. V lost 4 bases to trimming and J lost 9 bases; unmatched junction nucleotides: 10. The germline gives CDR1 SGHRS, CDR2 YFSETQ. The CDR3 here is CASSTPGQGASYTF. In DNA, the CDR3 is TGCGCCAGCAGCACACCGGGACAGGGTGCTAGCTACACCTTC. Full variable domain (outside the CDR3, taken from reference TRBV5-1 and TRBJ1-2): KAGVTQTPRYLIKTRGQQVTLSCSPISGHRSVSWYQQTPGQGLQFLFEYFSETQRNKGNFPGRFSGRQFSNSRSEMNVSTLELGDSALYLCASSTPGQGASYTFGSGTRLTVV.

This clonotype was seen a handful of times. The chain carries TRBV20-1 and TRBJ1-5, with D hard to call. The CDR3 loop spans 14 amino acids. Between the trimmed V and J ends, which lost 6 bases and 5 bases, there was a span of 17 bases. The germline V gene encodes CDR1 DFQATT and CDR2 SNEGSKA (reference sequence). The DNA of the CDR3 is TGCAGTGCCCACCGGGATCCTTGGGATCAGCCCCAGCATTTT. Protein product: CSAHRDPWDQPQHF.

The rearrangement links TRBV5-1 to TRBJ2-5; a possible D gene is TRBD2 (6 bases). CDR3 size: 15 residues. Germline values: CDR1 SGHRS, CDR2 YFSETQ. Trimming took 0 bases from V and 5 from J, leaving 14 bases between them. CDR3 loop: CASSLEGRGEETQYF. The CDR3 nucleotides read TGCGCCAGCAGCTTGGAAGGGCGGGGCGAGGAGACCCAGTACTTC.

The chain has TRBV20-1 and TRBJ2-5; 9 positions match TRBD1. Near its end, the DNA agrees better with TRBJ2-7, so the J call may be wrong. Per the germline V gene, CDR1 is DFQATT and CDR2 is SNEGSKA (reference sequence). This CDR3 has 14 amino acids. The CDR3 loop is CSARPGTGLYEQYF. The CDR3 region has the DNA TGCAGTGCTAGACCAGGGACAGGGCTATACGAGCAGTACTTC.

This clonotype showed up many times. The chain uses TRBV20-1 and TRBJ2-1, with 15 bases fitting TRBD2. CDR1 is DFQATT, CDR2 SNEGSKA, per germline (reference sequence). This CDR3 contains 14 residues. V lost 3 bases and J lost 8; bases outside the gene matches: 2. The CDR3 region is CSARGLAGGDEQFF. The CDR3 DNA reads TGCAGTGCTAGGGGACTAGCGGGGGGTGATGAGCAGTTCTTC.

CDR3 amino acids: CASSSYTGNEQFF. The CDR3 bases are TGTGCCAGCAGCTCCTATACAGGGAATGAGCAGTTCTTC. J is TRBJ2-1 and V is TRBV7-2; possibly TRBD1 for D (6 bases). Germline V lookup: CDR1 SGHTA, CDR2 FQGNSA. The CDR3 is made up of 13 amino acids. V gave up 4 bases and J gave up 7 bases, with 11 bases separating them.

The rearrangement joins TRBV20-1 to TRBJ1-1; D gene ambiguous. The V and J ends lost 7 bases and 1 base respectively, with 16 bases between them. This CDR3 is built from 14 residues. The germline V gene encodes CDR1 DFQATT and CDR2 SNEGSKA (reference sequence). The DNA of the CDR3 is TGCAGTGGAGTAGCGGCGGGGAGGAACACTGAAGCTTTCTTT. Translated, it gives CSGVAAGRNTEAFF.

This clonotype was picked up a small number of times. V usage is TRBV5-1 and J usage is TRBJ2-3; 12 nucleotides agree with TRBD2. This CDR3 is 17 amino acids long. The germline V gene encodes CDR1 SGHRS and CDR2 YFSETQ. V trimming: 4 bases; J trimming: 3 bases; junction bases outside the gene matches: 9. CDR3 nucleotide sequence: TGCGCCAGCAGCCTGACACTAGCGGGGGGCCCAACAGATACGCAGTATTTT. It specifies CASSLTLAGGPTDTQYF.